The 5 T cell receptor beta chains below were found in one sample sequenced in a study of Ad26.COV2.S vaccination and SARS-CoV-2 variants. Treatment noted: 15 to 20 received Ad26.COV2.S at low or high dose, single or two shots; about 5 received placebo; per-sample allocation not given. It was on day 63 after the first vaccine or placebo injection that samples were taken. Clones were sequenced by immunoSEQ multiplex PCR, and TCRdb holds only the in-frame ones, with some missing. The table has about 350,000 clones, approximately 86% seen once. The sample here was peripheral blood, taken in a trial of Ad26.COV2.S vaccine versus placebo. Receptors were obtained from a person between 18 and 59 years old who received the Ad26.COV2.S COVID-19 vaccine or a placebo.

CDR3 sequence (DNA): TGTGCCAGCAGCCCACAGAGGAGGGGGGAGACCCAGTACTTC. This codes for CASSPQRRGETQYF. The genes are TRBV7-2 and TRBJ2-5, with D perhaps matching TRBD1 or TRBD2 (6 bases each). The CDR3 runs 14 residues. Germline loops: CDR1 SGHTA, CDR2 FQGNSA. The V gene lost 5 bases and the J gene lost 5 bases, with 15 bases spanning the gap.

J is TRBJ2-5 and V is TRBV7-2; D might be TRBD1 or TRBD2, each matching 6 bases. The germline gives CDR1 SGHTA, CDR2 FQGNSA. CDR3 length: 15 residues. Trimming cost V 5 bases and J 2 bases, with 15 bases left between them. CDR3 region: CASSPLGGPQETQYF. The CDR3 DNA sequence: TGTGCCAGCAGCCCTCTCGGGGGCCCTCAAGAGACCCAGTACTTC.

The V gene is TRBV19, the J gene TRBJ2-1; the match to TRBD2 covers 7 bases. Germline V lookup: CDR1 LNHDA, CDR2 SQIVND (reference sequence). The CDR3 is 17 amino acids. Trimming removed 5 bases from V and 3 bases from J; junction bases left unmatched: 13. DNA for the CDR3: TGTGCCAGTAGTTGGTCTAGCGGAGTTCCGGTCTACAATGAGCAGTTCTTC. It is translated as CASSWSSGVPVYNEQFF.

Regarding this clone: Other DNA sequences in the same sample also yield this CDR3. The V and J genes are TRBV28 and TRBJ1-5, with no clear D. The CDR3 has 13 residues. The V gene lost 3 bases and the J gene lost 1 base, with 4 bases spanning the gap. Germline V gene data show CDR1 as MDHEN and CDR2 as SYDVKM. CDR3 coding DNA: TGTGCCAGCAGTTTTGGGAGCAATCAGCCCCAGCATTTT. Residues: CASSFGSNQPQHF.

The V gene is TRBV24-1, the J gene TRBJ2-5, with TRBD1 as a possible D gene (5 bases). The CDR3 consists of 13 residues. From germline, CDR1 is KGHDR and CDR2 SFDVKD. V was clipped by 5 bases and J by 2 bases, with 8 bases between them. CDR3 loop: CATSVQGQETQYF. Here the CDR3 DNA reads TGTGCCACCAGTGTCCAGGGACAAGAGACCCAGTACTTC.